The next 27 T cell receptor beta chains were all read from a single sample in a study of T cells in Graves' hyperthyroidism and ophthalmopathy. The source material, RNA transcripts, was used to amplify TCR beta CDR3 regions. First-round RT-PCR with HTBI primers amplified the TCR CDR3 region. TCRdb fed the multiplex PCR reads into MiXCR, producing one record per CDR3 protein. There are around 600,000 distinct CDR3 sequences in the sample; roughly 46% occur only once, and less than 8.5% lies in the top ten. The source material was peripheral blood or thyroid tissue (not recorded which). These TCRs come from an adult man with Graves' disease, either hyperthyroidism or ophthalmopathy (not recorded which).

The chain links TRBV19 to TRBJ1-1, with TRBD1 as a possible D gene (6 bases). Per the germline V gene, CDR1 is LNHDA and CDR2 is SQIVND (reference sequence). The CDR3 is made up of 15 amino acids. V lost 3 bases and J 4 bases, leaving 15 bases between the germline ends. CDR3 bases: TGTGCCAGTAGTATGGGTGGGGGCTCGGCCACTGAAGCTTTCTTT. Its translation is CASSMGGGSATEAFF.

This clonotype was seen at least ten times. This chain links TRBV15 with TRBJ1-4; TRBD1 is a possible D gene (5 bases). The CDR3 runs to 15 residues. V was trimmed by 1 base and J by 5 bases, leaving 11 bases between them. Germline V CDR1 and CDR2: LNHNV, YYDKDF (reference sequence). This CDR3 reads CATSRVTGLNEKLFF. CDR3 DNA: TGTGCCACCAGCAGAGTTACAGGTCTAAATGAAAAACTGTTTTTT.

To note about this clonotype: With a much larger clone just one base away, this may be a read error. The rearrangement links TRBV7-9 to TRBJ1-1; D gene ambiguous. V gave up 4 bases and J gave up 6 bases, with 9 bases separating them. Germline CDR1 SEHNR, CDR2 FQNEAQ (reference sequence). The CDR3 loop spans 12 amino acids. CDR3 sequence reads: CASSSSVPEAFF. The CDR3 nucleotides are TGTGCCAGCAGCTCGAGCGTCCCTGAAGCTTTCTTT.

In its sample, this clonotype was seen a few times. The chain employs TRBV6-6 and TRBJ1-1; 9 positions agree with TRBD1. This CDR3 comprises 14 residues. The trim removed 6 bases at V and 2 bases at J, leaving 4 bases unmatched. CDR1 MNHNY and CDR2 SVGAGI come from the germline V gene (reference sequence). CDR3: CASSTGGLNTEAFF. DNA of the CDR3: TGTGCCAGCAGCACAGGGGGCCTTAACACTGAAGCTTTCTTT.

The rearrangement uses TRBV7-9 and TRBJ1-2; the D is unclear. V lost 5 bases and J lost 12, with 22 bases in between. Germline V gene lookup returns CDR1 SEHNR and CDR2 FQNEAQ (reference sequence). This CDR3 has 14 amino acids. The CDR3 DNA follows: TGTGCCAGCAGCGGACGGACTAGCGGGAAGGCGAACACCTTC. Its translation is CASSGRTSGKANTF.

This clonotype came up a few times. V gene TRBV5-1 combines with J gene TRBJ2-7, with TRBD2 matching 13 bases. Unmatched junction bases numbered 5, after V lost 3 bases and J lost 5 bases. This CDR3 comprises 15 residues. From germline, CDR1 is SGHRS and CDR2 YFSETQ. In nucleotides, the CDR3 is TGCGCCAGCAGCTGGGGGACTAGCGGGGAGAACGAGCAGTACTTC. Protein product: CASSWGTSGENEQYF.

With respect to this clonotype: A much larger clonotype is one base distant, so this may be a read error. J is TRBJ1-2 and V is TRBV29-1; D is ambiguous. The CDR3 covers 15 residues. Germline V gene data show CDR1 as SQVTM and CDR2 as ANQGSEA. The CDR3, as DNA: TGCAGCGCTGAAAAACTGGGCAGCCTGAACTATGGCTACACCTTC. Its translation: CSAEKLGSLNYGYTF.

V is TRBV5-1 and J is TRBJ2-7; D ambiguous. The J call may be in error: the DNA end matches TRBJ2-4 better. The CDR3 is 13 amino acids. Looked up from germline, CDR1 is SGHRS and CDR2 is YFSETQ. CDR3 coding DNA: TGCGCCAGCAGCTTGAATCTAGGAAACATTCAGTACTTC. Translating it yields CASSLNLGNIQYF.

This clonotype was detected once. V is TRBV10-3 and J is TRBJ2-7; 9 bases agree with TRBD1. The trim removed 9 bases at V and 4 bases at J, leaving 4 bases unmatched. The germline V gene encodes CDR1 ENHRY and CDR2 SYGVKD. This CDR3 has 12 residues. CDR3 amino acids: CAIAGTGYEQYF. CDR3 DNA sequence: TGTGCCATTGCCGGGACAGGGTACGAGCAGTACTTC.

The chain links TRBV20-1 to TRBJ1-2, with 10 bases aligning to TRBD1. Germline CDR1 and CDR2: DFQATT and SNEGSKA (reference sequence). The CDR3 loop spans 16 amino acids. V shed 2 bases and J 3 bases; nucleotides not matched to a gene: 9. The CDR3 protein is CSARLDRGGPHYGYTF. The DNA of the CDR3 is TGCAGTGCTAGATTGGACAGGGGGGGTCCCCACTATGGCTACACCTTC.

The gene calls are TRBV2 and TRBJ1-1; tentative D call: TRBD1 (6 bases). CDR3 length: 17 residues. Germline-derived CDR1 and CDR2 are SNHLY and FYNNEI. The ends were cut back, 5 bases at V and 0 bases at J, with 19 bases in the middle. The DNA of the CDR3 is TGTGCCAGCAGTTTATTTTGGACAGAAGACCTGAACACTGAAGCTTTCTTT. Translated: CASSLFWTEDLNTEAFF.

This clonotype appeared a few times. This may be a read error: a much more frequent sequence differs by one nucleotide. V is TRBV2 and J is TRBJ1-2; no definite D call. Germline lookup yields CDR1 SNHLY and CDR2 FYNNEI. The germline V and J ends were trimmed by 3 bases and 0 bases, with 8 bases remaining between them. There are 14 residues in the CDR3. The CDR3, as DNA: TGTGCCAGCAGTGACAGCCGAGCTAACTATGGCTACACCTTC. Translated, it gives CASSDSRANYGYTF. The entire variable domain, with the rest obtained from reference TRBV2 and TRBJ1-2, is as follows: EPEVTQTPSHQVTQMGQEVILRCVPISNHLYFYWYRQILGQKVEFLVSFYNNEISEKSEIFDDQFSVERPDGSNFTLKIRSTKLEDSAMYFCASSDSRANYGYTFGSGTRLTVV.

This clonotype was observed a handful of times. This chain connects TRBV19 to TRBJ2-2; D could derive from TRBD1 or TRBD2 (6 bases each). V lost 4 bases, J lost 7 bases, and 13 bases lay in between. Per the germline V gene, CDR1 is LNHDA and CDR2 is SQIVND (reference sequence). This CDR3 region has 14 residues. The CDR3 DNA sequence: TGTGCCAGTAGTACCCCGGGGGCCGGCGGGGAGCTGTTTTTT. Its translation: CASSTPGAGGELFF.

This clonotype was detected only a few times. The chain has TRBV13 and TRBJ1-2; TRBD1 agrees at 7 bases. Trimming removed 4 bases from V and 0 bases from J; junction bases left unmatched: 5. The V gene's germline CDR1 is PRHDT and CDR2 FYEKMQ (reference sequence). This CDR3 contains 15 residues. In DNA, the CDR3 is TGTGCCAGCAGCTGGGGACAGACGGCTAACTATGGCTACACCTTC. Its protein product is CASSWGQTANYGYTF.

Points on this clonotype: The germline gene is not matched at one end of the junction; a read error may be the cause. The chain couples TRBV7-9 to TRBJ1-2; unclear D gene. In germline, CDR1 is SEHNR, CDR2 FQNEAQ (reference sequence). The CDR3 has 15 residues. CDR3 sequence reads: CATSSLGSGNYGYTF. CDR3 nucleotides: TGTGCCACCAGCAGCTTGGGCAGCGGTAACTATGGCTACACCTTC.

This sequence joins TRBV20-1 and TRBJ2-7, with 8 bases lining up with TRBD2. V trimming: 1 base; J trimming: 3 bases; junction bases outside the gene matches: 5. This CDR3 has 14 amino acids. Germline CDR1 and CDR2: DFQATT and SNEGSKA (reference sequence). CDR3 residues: CSARVGTRGYEQYF. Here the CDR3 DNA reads TGCAGTGCTAGAGTCGGGACTAGAGGCTACGAGCAGTACTTC.

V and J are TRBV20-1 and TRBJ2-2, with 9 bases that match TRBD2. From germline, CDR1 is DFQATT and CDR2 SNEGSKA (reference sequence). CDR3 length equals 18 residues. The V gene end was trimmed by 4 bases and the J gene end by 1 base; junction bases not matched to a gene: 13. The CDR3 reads CSATRETSGGLNTGELFF. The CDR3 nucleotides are TGCAGTGCTACTAGGGAGACTAGCGGCGGGTTGAACACCGGGGAGCTGTTTTTT.

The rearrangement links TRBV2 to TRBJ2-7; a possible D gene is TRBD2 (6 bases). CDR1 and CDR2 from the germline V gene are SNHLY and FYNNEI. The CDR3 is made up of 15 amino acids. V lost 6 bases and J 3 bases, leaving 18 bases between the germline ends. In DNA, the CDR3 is TGTGCCAGCAGCCAAGCGGGTAGGGTCCTCTACGAGCAGTACTTC. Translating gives CASSQAGRVLYEQYF.

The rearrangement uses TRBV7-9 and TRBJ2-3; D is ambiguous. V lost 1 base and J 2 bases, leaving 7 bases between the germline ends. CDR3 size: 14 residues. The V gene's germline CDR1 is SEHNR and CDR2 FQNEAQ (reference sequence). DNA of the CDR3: TGTGCCAGCAGCTTAGGATGGACCACAGATACGCAGTATTTT. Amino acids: CASSLGWTTDTQYF.

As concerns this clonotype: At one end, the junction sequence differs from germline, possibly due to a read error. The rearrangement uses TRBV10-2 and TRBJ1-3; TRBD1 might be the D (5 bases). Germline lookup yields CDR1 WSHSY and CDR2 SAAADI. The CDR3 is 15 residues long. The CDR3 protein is CAIDDGGTSGNTMYF. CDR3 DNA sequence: TGCGCCATCGACGACGGAGGGACCTCTGGAAACACCATGTATTTT.

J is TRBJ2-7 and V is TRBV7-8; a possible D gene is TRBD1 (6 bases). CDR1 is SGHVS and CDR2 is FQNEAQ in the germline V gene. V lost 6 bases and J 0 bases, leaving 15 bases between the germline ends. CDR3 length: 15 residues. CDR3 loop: CASSRPGHRSYEQYF. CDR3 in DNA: TGTGCCAGCAGTCGTCCGGGACACCGCTCCTACGAGCAGTACTTC.

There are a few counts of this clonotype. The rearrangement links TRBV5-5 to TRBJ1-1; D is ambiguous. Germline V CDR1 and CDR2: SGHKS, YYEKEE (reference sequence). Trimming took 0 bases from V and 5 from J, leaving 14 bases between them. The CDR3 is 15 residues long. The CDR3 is CASSLGAGLATEAFF. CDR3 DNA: TGTGCCAGCAGCTTGGGGGCTGGGCTGGCGACTGAAGCTTTCTTT.

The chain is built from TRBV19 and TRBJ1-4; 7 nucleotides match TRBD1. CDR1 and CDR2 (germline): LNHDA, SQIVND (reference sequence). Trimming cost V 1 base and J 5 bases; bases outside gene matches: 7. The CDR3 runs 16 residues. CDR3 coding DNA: TGTGCCAGTAGTATAGGGGCTAGGGGGCTGAATGAAAAACTGTTTTTT. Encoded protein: CASSIGARGLNEKLFF.

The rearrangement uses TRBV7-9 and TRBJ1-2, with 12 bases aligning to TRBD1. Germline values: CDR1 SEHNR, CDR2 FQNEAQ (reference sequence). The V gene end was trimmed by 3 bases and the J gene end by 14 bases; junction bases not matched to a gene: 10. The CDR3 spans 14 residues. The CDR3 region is CASSLAGQGAVGTF. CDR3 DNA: TGTGCCAGCAGCTTGGCGGGACAGGGGGCTGTGGGGACCTTC.

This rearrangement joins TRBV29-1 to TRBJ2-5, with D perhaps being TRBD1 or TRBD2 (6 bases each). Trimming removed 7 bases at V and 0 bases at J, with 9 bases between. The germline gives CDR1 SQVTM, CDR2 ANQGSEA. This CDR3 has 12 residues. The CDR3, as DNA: TGCAGCGGGAGGGGGGACCAAGAGACCCAGTACTTC. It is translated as CSGRGDQETQYF.

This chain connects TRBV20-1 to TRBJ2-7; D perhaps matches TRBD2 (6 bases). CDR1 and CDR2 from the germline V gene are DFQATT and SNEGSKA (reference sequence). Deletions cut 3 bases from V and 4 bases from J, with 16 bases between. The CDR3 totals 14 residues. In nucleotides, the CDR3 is TGCAGTGCTAGTAGTAGGGCGGGGCTATACGAGCAGTACTTC. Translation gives CSASSRAGLYEQYF.

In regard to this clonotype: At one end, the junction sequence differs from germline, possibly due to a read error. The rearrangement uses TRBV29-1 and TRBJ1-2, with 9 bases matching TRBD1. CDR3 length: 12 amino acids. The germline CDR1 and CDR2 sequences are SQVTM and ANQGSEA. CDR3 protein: CSVEGQGLGYTF. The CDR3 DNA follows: TGCAGCGTAGAAGGACAGGGGCTCGGCTACACCTTC.